The T cell receptor (beta chain) described here comes from a study of cytomegalovirus exposure and HLA in healthy donors (dated by TCRdb to about 2017). In terms of the full investigation: An earlier analysis of 587 of the donors reported approximately 300 Gb of sequence data and 117 million unique TCR beta sequences obtained from 150 million to 200 million T cells. Among about 400 genotyped donors of the cohort, an average of roughly 230,000 unique TCR beta nucleotide sequences was sequenced per donor, of which about 18% were non-productive. An early release that covered roughly 600 HLA-typed donors contained approximately 300 gigabases of sequencing data and tens of millions of unique TCR sequences. A later analysis re-examined previously published TCR beta repertoires from over 500 donors and added high-resolution HLA genotyping to investigate patterns of TCR occurrence. In addition to the first cohort of approximately 670 subjects, a separate validation cohort of approximately 130 different subjects was used. The genetic ancestry cluster associated with self-reported Caucasian donors included 65% to 90% of the roughly 400 genotyped donors. The number of typed donors differed by locus: about 620-630 for A, B, C, DRB1 and DQB1; some 540 for DQA1; 606 for DPA1; and some 450 for DPB1. Genome-wide SNP genotypes for about 55% of the 666 donors were used in a later genetic analysis, which treated that subset as a discovery cohort. Every repertoire in the discovery cohort had been generated on one and the same sequencing platform. The T cell repertoires of some 700 subjects were profiled by immunosequencing and related to cytomegalovirus serostatus. The study aimed to test whether signatures of past pathogen exposure could be identified by cataloging public T cell receptors. The study combined high-throughput TCR immunosequencing, statistical association of individual TCRs with disease status, and machine learning to predict cytomegalovirus infection status. Both class I and class II loci were covered by HLA typing, at four-digit resolution. Alongside the repertoire data, information on donor age, sex, ethnicity and CMV serostatus was compiled. Rather than using new phenotypic data, the later analysis identified candidate immune exposures from TCR beta sequences and from how often those sequences occurred across donors. An earlier analysis of 500 to 650 of the donors applied high-throughput TCR beta sequencing to assess whether each TCR beta V gene segment acted as functional or pseudogenic. About five DR-DQ haplotypes were treated as single units for association and clustering because of strong linkage in the cohort. The research as a whole found: A later genetic analysis associated a missense DCLRE1C variant with V-gene and J-gene trimming of TCR beta chains, and an independent cohort replicated the association. Specific HLA alleles were associated with around 18,000 TCR beta sequences at a false discovery rate of 0.05 in a later analysis. A later analysis found that TCR association rates varied across HLA loci, with DRB1 alleles showing the most associated TCRs and HLA-C alleles the fewest. In vitro tests confirmed that a few of the cytomegalovirus-associated TCR beta chains recognize cytomegalovirus antigens. Only TCR beta chains were sequenced in this cohort, and the absence of alpha or paired-chain data limited detectable features. A later analysis reported that several top co-occurrence clusters appeared linked to parvovirus B19, influenza, CMV and Epstein-Barr virus. A further reported finding was that TCR beta sequences accurately predicted the HLA-A and HLA-B alleles for most subjects in the first cohort. When HLA alleles, especially DR and DQ, strongly co-occurred, TCR associations were difficult to assign to individual alleles. Across donors, most TCR sequences were observed very rarely, whereas some public TCRs were present in many individuals. In a later genetic analysis, fewer N-insertions in productive TCRs were reported among donors in an Asian-associated ancestry cluster than the approximately 710-donor mean. Presence/absence analyses assumed roughly uniform sequencing depth across donors, an assumption that may not hold. Linkage disequilibrium might explain the correlated functional status among segregating V segments, but an unknown experimental factor could not be excluded. According to a later analysis, most CMV-associated TCR beta chains appeared to be HLA-restricted, and the HLA associations seemed to be driven largely by CMV exposure. Because HLA typing was unavailable for some donors at each locus, only the typed subset was used in association tests. Cytomegalovirus status was reported to be diagnosed by the classifier with high specificity and sensitivity in both the original and validation cohorts. Immune exposure information for the cohort was limited to CMV serostatus. Because counts were too low, 15 or so rarely observed V segments, including chromosome 9 orphons, were excluded from the earlier analysis of a few hundred of the donors. In the study, 164 TCR beta chains were listed as associated with cytomegalovirus. Compared with equally common non-associated chains, HLA-associated TCR beta chains in a later analysis were more clonally expanded and had lower generation probabilities. An earlier analysis of some 560 of the donors showed that most TCR beta V segments appeared in productive rearrangements either about 87% or about 30% of the time, which broadly matched IMGT annotations. It was suggested by the authors that the approach could potentially be generalized to other disease states and immunological phenotypes. Some IMGT-functional V segments, including TRBV6-2 and TRBV6-3, could not be distinguished by the 87-base-pair reads and were therefore excluded. The sequencing pipeline was judged likely to have produced a cluster of highly shared sequence variants as a technical artifact.

In the case of this clone: The target of this receptor is not known. The record has no base qualities; no much larger clone is one base away.

The cohort consisted of 600 to 700 healthy bone marrow donors. At the time of sampling, every cohort member was nominally healthy, though immune exposures that went unrecorded were likely present. The donor tested CMV seropositive and was one of the 289 seropositive cohort members. A peripheral blood sample was provided by each donor, and peripheral blood mononuclear cells were used for TCR beta sequencing. Genomic DNA was extracted from the blood cell samples with the Qiagen DNeasy Blood Extraction Kit. Receptor amplification or capture employed the immunoSEQ multiplex PCR assay. A mixture of 60 forward primers for TCR Vbeta segments and 13 reverse primers for TCR Jbeta segments was used in the multiplex PCR. The CDR3 region of rearranged TCR beta genes was amplified from genomic DNA with a multiplex PCR assay. The amplified TCR beta libraries were sequenced on the Illumina HiSeq System as 87-base-pair reads. The authors' analysis ran thus. In a later analysis, approximately 74 million unique TCR beta chains were counted across the approximately 620 repertoires, and around 10 million of these chains were shared by at least two donors. To remove PCR and sequencing errors, raw reads were error-corrected and collapsed into unique sequences using a nearest-neighbor algorithm that merged closely related sequences. CDR3 sequences were aligned to IMGT reference sequences to assign V, D and J gene segments. For a sequence to be retained, at least a six-nucleotide match to both a V gene segment and a J gene segment was required. A rearrangement was called productive if the CDR3 had no stop codons and remained in frame with V and J, and every other rearrangement was called non-productive. CDR3 was defined according to IMGT convention as the region running from the second conserved V-encoded cysteine to the conserved J-encoded phenylalanine. The earlier analysis of fewer than 750 of the donors excluded sequences that lacked an unambiguous match to a single V gene segment. An earlier analysis of almost 600 of the donors classified V segments as functional when productive rearrangements were above 56.7% and as segregating when the standard deviation between donors was above 5%. A statistical classification framework was built for diagnosing cytomegalovirus status from the catalog of TCR beta chain sequences. In a later analysis, TCR nucleotide sequences were compared against IMGT/GENE-DB human TR gene sequences so that V and J genes could be assigned. A later analysis assigned CDR3 sequences and most-parsimonious VDJ recombination scenarios with the TCRdist pipeline. In a later analysis, each TCR beta chain was defined by its CDR3 amino acid sequence together with its V-gene family, and reads lacking a unique V-gene family were excluded. As a way to deal with suspected cross-contamination and a sequencing artifact, a later analysis dropped 450 to 600 nucleotide sequences that were highly shared and had low generation probability. A later analysis calculated a clonal expansion index for each public chain from normalized within-repertoire ranks of inferred template counts. In a later analysis, generation probabilities were computed with a VDJ recombination model fitted to out-of-frame rearrangements, and the resulting probabilities were checked against IGoR. A later analysis scored TCR-TCR, TCR-HLA and TCR-CMV co-occurrence with hypergeometric tests, applying a repertoire-size bias correction to TCR pairs. A later analysis estimated false discovery rates by permuting HLA or CMV assignments 20 times. In a later analysis, co-occurring TCRs were grouped using DBSCAN, and TCRdist sequence similarity was added for clustering within HLA-allele-positive subsets. Repertoires with fewer than 30,000 or more than 120,000 public chains, plus five repertoires with anomalous nucleotide sharing, were excluded from co-occurrence clustering. The immuneACCESS repertoire file appears here via TCRdb, limited to in-frame rearrangements. These files lack a portion of the clones; in checked studies, under half of the deficit traces to unresolved V genes, and the cause of the others is not known. That table supplies the V and J calls and clone size; D and trimming were determined from the DNA. This sample holds roughly 160,000 clones; roughly 75% were observed only once. Of the sample, 1% is held by the ten largest clones.

Via the germline V gene, CDR1 is SGHTA and CDR2 FQGTGA. The CDR3 has 17 amino acids, counting the end cysteine and phenylalanine. Here the CDR3 DNA is all that survives: 51 bases in frame from base 1. At the junction V is shortened by 6 bases and J by 4 bases, with 21 bases in between. The chain links TRBV7-3 with TRBJ2-2; perhaps TRBD2 is the D gene, with 5 bases matching. The TCR sequence derives from a woman in her forties or fifties in good health and CMV-seropositive. Sequenced sample: PBMCs. CDR3 protein: CASRLDHAGLGTGELFF. The bases are TGTGCCAGCAGGCTCGACCACGCGGGCCTAGGCACCGGGGAGCTGTTTTTT.